This T cell receptor (beta chain) was sequenced in a study of a mutant IDH1 vaccine in newly diagnosed glioma. Whole-study context: Every participant had undergone radiotherapy, temozolomide, or both before, and most underwent both. The study, taken as a whole, reports: Alterations occurring in top peripheral T cell clonotypes seemed unrelated to pseudoprogression.

Sequenced by immunoSEQ multiplex PCR; TCRdb stores in-frame clones only, minus some. The sample comprises tens of thousands of clones, 65% to 85% of which are singletons, and 3.5% to 5.5% rests with the top ten. CDR1 is GTSNPN and CDR2 is SVGIG in the germline V gene (reference sequence). Trimming at V came to 0 bases and at J to 5 bases, leaving 3 bases not matched to a gene. The CDR3 consists of 13 residues. This clone was seen just once. Antigen specificity is unknown. Documented time point: week 47, end of study. Topical imiquimod accompanied each vaccine dose, which consisted of 300 ug of mutant IDH1 20-mer peptide.

The V and J genes are TRBV30 and TRBJ2-5; TRBD1 matches at 7 bases. The source of this sequence is a woman in her thirties with glioma. Some clones in this sample may be carry-over from other donors' samples. The sequencing used PBMCs, collected from a glioma patient whose treatment included an IDH1 peptide vaccine. CDR3 coding DNA: TGTGCCTGGAGTGTACAGGGGCTGGAGACCCAGTACTTC. This translates into CAWSVQGLETQYF.